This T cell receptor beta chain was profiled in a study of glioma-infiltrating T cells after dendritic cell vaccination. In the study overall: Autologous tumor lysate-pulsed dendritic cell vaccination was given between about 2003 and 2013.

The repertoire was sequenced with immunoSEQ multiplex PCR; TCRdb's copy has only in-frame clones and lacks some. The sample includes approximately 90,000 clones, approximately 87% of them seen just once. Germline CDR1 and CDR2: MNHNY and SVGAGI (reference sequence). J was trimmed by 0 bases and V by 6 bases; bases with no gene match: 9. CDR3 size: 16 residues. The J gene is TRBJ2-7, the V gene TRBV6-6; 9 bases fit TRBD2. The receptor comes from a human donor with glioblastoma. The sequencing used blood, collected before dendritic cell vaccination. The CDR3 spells CASSPVAGAYSYEQYF. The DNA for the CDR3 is TGTGCCAGCAGCCCCGTAGCGGGAGCGTACTCCTACGAGCAGTACTTC.